This is a list of T cell receptor beta chains from one sample in a study of blood T cell repertoires in COVID-19. Data came from immunoSEQ multiplex PCR; TCRdb stores just in-frame clones and leaves some out. The repertoire includes 35,000 to 55,000 clones, about 85% of them detected once, and 12% sits in the top ten. Sequencing was done on a sample of peripheral blood. The source is a human donor in a cohort sampled during active COVID-19. Each CDR3 is given with its conserved first and last residue. The D gene is left open where the match is weak. Clone size is given for some rows only: seen once, a few or many times, or a class if the clone is expanded.

CDR3aa: CASSPPTGAEAFF
CDR3nt: TGTGCCAGCAGTCCGCCGACAGGGGCTGAAGCTTTCTTT
d_gene: TRBD1
abundance: few
j_gene: TRBJ1-1
v_gene: TRBV6-5

CDR3aa: CASSYSTSGGGQPQHF
CDR3nt: TGTGCCAGCAGTTACTCAACCTCAGGGGGCGGCCAGCCCCAGCATTTT
d_gene: TRBD1
abundance: .
j_gene: TRBJ1-5
v_gene: TRBV6-2/TRBV6-3

CDR3aa: CASSPQGGEQYF
CDR3nt: TGTGCCAGCAGCCCGCAGGGAGGCGAGCAGTACTTC
d_gene: .
abundance: once
j_gene: TRBJ2-7
v_gene: TRBV3-1/TRBV3-2

CDR3aa: CASSPQGVTMVNSPLHF
CDR3nt: TGCGCCAGCAGCCCACAGGGGGTAACGATGGTTAATTCACCCCTCCACTTT
d_gene: TRBD1
abundance: .
j_gene: TRBJ1-6
v_gene: TRBV5-1

CDR3aa: CASSVDRGTYNEQFF
CDR3nt: TGCGCCAGCAGCGTGGACAGGGGAACCTACAATGAGCAGTTCTTC
d_gene: TRBD1
abundance: few
j_gene: TRBJ2-1
v_gene: TRBV4-1

CDR3aa: CASSLGGDRASYEQYF
CDR3nt: TGTGCCAGCAGCTTGGGGGGGGACAGGGCCTCCTACGAGCAGTACTTC
d_gene: TRBD1
abundance: .
j_gene: TRBJ2-7
v_gene: TRBV5-5

CDR3aa: CASRSTTLSNYGYTF
CDR3nt: TGTGCAAGTCGCTCCACGACTCTCTCTAACTATGGCTACACCTTC
d_gene: .
abundance: once
j_gene: TRBJ1-2
v_gene: TRBV12-2

CDR3aa: CASSIVVRGSTEAFF
CDR3nt: TGTGCCAGTAGTATAGTAGTCAGGGGGTCAACCGAAGCTTTCTTT
d_gene: TRBD1
abundance: .
j_gene: TRBJ1-1
v_gene: TRBV19

CDR3aa: CASSLAVGDSGGYEQYF
CDR3nt: TGTGCCAGCAGCTTGGCGGTCGGGGACTCAGGAGGGTACGAGCAGTACTTC
d_gene: .
abundance: .
j_gene: TRBJ2-7
v_gene: TRBV5-8

CDR3aa: CASSQDGYDWETQYF
CDR3nt: TGTGCCAGCAGCCAAGATGGCTATGACTGGGAGACCCAGTACTTC
d_gene: .
abundance: .
j_gene: TRBJ2-5
v_gene: TRBV14

CDR3aa: CASSLDSLYNSPLHF
CDR3nt: TGTGCCAGCAGCTTAGACAGCTTGTATAATTCACCCCTCCACTTT
d_gene: .
abundance: .
j_gene: TRBJ1-6
v_gene: TRBV7-3

CDR3aa: CASSSLGPRNEQFF
CDR3nt: TGCGCCAGCAGCTCACTAGGTCCACGGAATGAGCAGTTCTTC
d_gene: .
abundance: once
j_gene: TRBJ2-1
v_gene: TRBV5-1

CDR3aa: CASKTGTGVDEQYF
CDR3nt: TGCGCCAGCAAGACTGGGACAGGGGTCGACGAGCAGTACTTC
d_gene: TRBD1
abundance: few
j_gene: TRBJ2-7
v_gene: TRBV10-1

CDR3aa: CASSLQAPSYNSPLHF
CDR3nt: TGCGCCAGCAGCTTACAGGCGCCCTCCTATAATTCACCCCTCCACTTT
d_gene: .
abundance: .
j_gene: TRBJ1-6
v_gene: TRBV5-1

CDR3aa: CASSSQGRTEAFF
CDR3nt: TGTGCCAGCAGTTCCCAGGGTAGGACTGAAGCTTTCTTT
d_gene: .
abundance: .
j_gene: TRBJ1-1
v_gene: TRBV12-3/TRBV12-4

CDR3aa: CASSLEGSGGVLYYTGELFF
CDR3nt: TGTGCCAGCAGCTTAGAGGGTAGCGGGGGGGTGCTGTACTACACCGGGGAGCTGTTTTTT
d_gene: TRBD2
abundance: .
j_gene: TRBJ2-2
v_gene: TRBV11-2

CDR3aa: CASSFGGELFF
CDR3nt: TGTGCCAGCAGCTTCGGCGGGGAGCTGTTTTTT
d_gene: .
abundance: .
j_gene: TRBJ2-2
v_gene: TRBV7-9

CDR3aa: CASSQDAGGVSPLHF
CDR3nt: TGCGCCAGCAGCCAAGACGCGGGGGGGGTTTCACCCCTCCACTTT
d_gene: .
abundance: .
j_gene: TRBJ1-6
v_gene: TRBV4-1

CDR3aa: CASNRRQGQPYGYTF
CDR3nt: TGTGCCAGCAACCGGAGACAGGGGCAGCCCTATGGCTACACCTTC
d_gene: TRBD1
abundance: .
j_gene: TRBJ1-2
v_gene: TRBV6-5

CDR3aa: CASNRVSEKLFF
CDR3nt: TGTGCCAGCAACAGGGTTTCAGAAAAACTGTTTTTT
d_gene: .
abundance: .
j_gene: TRBJ1-4
v_gene: TRBV30

CDR3aa: CASSPGLAGNTYEQYF
CDR3nt: TGTGCCAGCAGCCCAGGACTAGCGGGCAACACCTACGAGCAGTACTTC
d_gene: TRBD2
abundance: .
j_gene: TRBJ2-7
v_gene: TRBV7-9

CDR3aa: CASSPPTSTDTQYF
CDR3nt: TGTGCCAGCTCACCACCCACTAGCACAGATACGCAGTATTTT
d_gene: .
abundance: .
j_gene: TRBJ2-3
v_gene: TRBV18

CDR3aa: CASSHGRRGTPLHF
CDR3nt: TGCGCCAGCAGCCACGGGCGCAGGGGGACACCCCTCCACTTT
d_gene: TRBD1
abundance: .
j_gene: TRBJ1-6
v_gene: TRBV5-1

CDR3aa: CASSFSGVTGELFF
CDR3nt: TGTGCCAGCAGCTTCTCGGGGGTTACCGGGGAGCTGTTTTTT
d_gene: .
abundance: .
j_gene: TRBJ2-2
v_gene: TRBV7-2

CDR3aa: CASSLGTIGGYEQYF
CDR3nt: TGTGCCAGCAGCTTAGGGACAATCGGCGGATACGAGCAGTACTTC
d_gene: .
abundance: .
j_gene: TRBJ2-7
v_gene: TRBV7-2

CDR3aa: CASSKSAWRVGGYTF
CDR3nt: TGTGCCAGCAGCAAATCTGCGTGGCGGGTAGGGGGCTACACCTTC
d_gene: .
abundance: .
j_gene: TRBJ1-2
v_gene: TRBV21-1

CDR3aa: CASSESGGPPPRNEQFF
CDR3nt: TGTGCCAGCAGTGAATCGGGCGGGCCACCCCCCCGCAATGAGCAGTTCTTC
d_gene: .
abundance: .
j_gene: TRBJ2-1
v_gene: TRBV6-1

CDR3aa: CASSFYSPDTQYF
CDR3nt: TGCGCCAGCAGCTTTTACAGTCCCGATACGCAGTATTTT
d_gene: .
abundance: .
j_gene: TRBJ2-3
v_gene: TRBV5-1

CDR3aa: CASSHLSAVGTDTQYF
CDR3nt: TGTGCCAGCAGCCACCTTAGCGCGGTCGGAACAGATACGCAGTATTTT
d_gene: .
abundance: .
j_gene: TRBJ2-3
v_gene: TRBV5-8

CDR3aa: CSVDRLGQSSGNTIYF
CDR3nt: TGCAGCGTTGATAGATTGGGACAGAGCTCTGGAAACACCATATATTTT
d_gene: TRBD1
abundance: .
j_gene: TRBJ1-3
v_gene: TRBV29-1

CDR3aa: CASSPGGGETQYF
CDR3nt: TGTGCCAGCAGTCCCGGAGGGGGCGAGACCCAGTACTTC
d_gene: .
abundance: .
j_gene: TRBJ2-5
v_gene: TRBV11-2

CDR3aa: CASRGLAGNQETQYF
CDR3nt: TGTGCCAGCAGGGGACTAGCGGGGAACCAAGAGACCCAGTACTTC
d_gene: TRBD2
abundance: .
j_gene: TRBJ2-5
v_gene: TRBV5-8

CDR3aa: CASSIDTGWDTGELFF
CDR3nt: TGTGCCAGTAGTATAGACACAGGATGGGACACCGGGGAGCTGTTTTTT
d_gene: .
abundance: .
j_gene: TRBJ2-2
v_gene: TRBV19

CDR3aa: CASTRQGEGVEQFF
CDR3nt: TGTGCCAGCACCCGACAGGGGGAAGGGGTTGAGCAGTTCTTC
d_gene: TRBD1
abundance: .
j_gene: TRBJ2-1
v_gene: TRBV7-7

CDR3aa: CASTTREGGSGYTF
CDR3nt: TGTGCCAGTACCACCCGGGAGGGGGGAAGCGGCTACACCTTC
d_gene: .
abundance: .
j_gene: TRBJ1-2
v_gene: TRBV19

CDR3aa: CATSDPTAAGANVLTF
CDR3nt: TGTGCCACCAGTGATCCCACAGCGGCTGGGGCCAACGTCCTGACTTTC
d_gene: .
abundance: .
j_gene: TRBJ2-6
v_gene: TRBV24-1

CDR3aa: CASSSPGGNPPYEQYF
CDR3nt: TGTGCCAGCAGCTCGCCAGGGGGGAACCCCCCTTACGAGCAGTACTTC
d_gene: .
abundance: .
j_gene: TRBJ2-7
v_gene: TRBV11-2

CDR3aa: CASSLGGTGRSTEAFF
CDR3nt: TGTGCCAGCAGCTTAGGCGGGACAGGGCGGTCCACTGAAGCTTTCTTT
d_gene: TRBD1
abundance: .
j_gene: TRBJ1-1
v_gene: TRBV7-2

CDR3aa: CSALSYGYTF
CDR3nt: TGCAGTGCCCTCAGTTATGGCTACACCTTC
d_gene: .
abundance: .
j_gene: TRBJ1-2
v_gene: TRBV20-1

CDR3aa: CASARDGNEKLFF
CDR3nt: TGTGCCTCCGCGAGGGATGGTAATGAAAAACTGTTTTTT
d_gene: .
abundance: .
j_gene: TRBJ1-4
v_gene: TRBV11-1

CDR3aa: CASSQDQAGVRTGELFF
CDR3nt: TGTGCCAGCAGCCAAGATCAGGCAGGGGTGCGTACCGGGGAGCTGTTTTTT
d_gene: .
abundance: .
j_gene: TRBJ2-2
v_gene: TRBV3-1/TRBV3-2

CDR3aa: CASSAWTGQETQYF
CDR3nt: TGTGCCAGCAGCGCATGGACAGGACAAGAGACCCAGTACTTC
d_gene: TRBD1
abundance: few
j_gene: TRBJ2-5
v_gene: TRBV2

CDR3aa: CASRQGNSPLHF
CDR3nt: TGTGCCAGCAGACAGGGGAATTCACCCCTCCACTTT
d_gene: TRBD1
abundance: .
j_gene: TRBJ1-6
v_gene: TRBV12-3/TRBV12-4

CDR3aa: CASSLSGTSGGRDEQFF
CDR3nt: TGTGCCAGCAGCCTCTCCGGGACTAGCGGGGGACGGGATGAGCAGTTCTTC
d_gene: TRBD2
abundance: .
j_gene: TRBJ2-1
v_gene: TRBV7-2

CDR3aa: CAISEGTINEQFF
CDR3nt: TGTGCCATCAGTGAGGGGACTATCAATGAGCAGTTCTTC
d_gene: TRBD2
abundance: .
j_gene: TRBJ2-1
v_gene: TRBV10-3

CDR3aa: CASSYGNSGGAGETQYF
CDR3nt: TGTGCCAGCAGTTACGGCAATAGCGGGGGGGCCGGTGAGACCCAGTACTTC
d_gene: TRBD2
abundance: .
j_gene: TRBJ2-5
v_gene: TRBV6-2/TRBV6-3

CDR3aa: CASSRDRPNTEAFF
CDR3nt: TGTGCCAGCAGCCGGGACAGGCCGAACACTGAAGCTTTCTTT
d_gene: TRBD1
abundance: .
j_gene: TRBJ1-1
v_gene: TRBV6-2/TRBV6-3

CDR3aa: CASSPVGAGGTDTQYF
CDR3nt: TGTGCCAGCAGCCCCGTGGGAGCGGGGGGCACAGATACGCAGTATTTT
d_gene: TRBD2
abundance: .
j_gene: TRBJ2-3
v_gene: TRBV7-6